These T cell receptor beta chains were read from a single sample in a study of T cell responses to AZD1222 COVID-19 vaccine. Libraries were prepared by immunoSEQ multiplex PCR; TCRdb keeps only in-frame clonotypes and omits some of them. The data contain over 75,000 clones, over 85% of them singletons. Material: peripheral blood, obtained on day 0 of AZD1222 vaccination. The origin of the receptors is an adult in good health. Both conserved end residues are part of each CDR3. The D gene is left open where the match is weak. Clone size is shown for a subset of rows, as once, few, many or a class of expanded clone.

TRBV6-4	.	TRBJ2-1	.	CASSPRGGGSSYNEQFF	TGTGCCAGCAGCCCGCGGGGCGGGGGCTCCTCCTACAATGAGCAGTTCTTC
TRBV5-1	TRBD2	TRBJ2-1	.	CASSPAGSGRIDEQFF	TGCGCCAGCAGCCCCGCCGGGAGCGGGAGGATAGATGAGCAGTTCTTC
TRBV7-9	.	TRBJ1-2	.	CASSLSRGRAGGYGYTF	TGTGCCAGCAGCTTAAGTCGTGGCCGGGCCGGAGGCTATGGCTACACCTTC
TRBV5-6	.	TRBJ2-4	.	CASSDVTSRHIQYF	TGTGCCAGCAGCGACGTAACTAGCCGGCACATTCAGTACTTC
TRBV18	.	TRBJ2-5	.	CASSPRSLETQYF	TGTGCCAGCTCACCCCGCAGCCTAGAGACCCAGTACTTC
TRBV9	TRBD1	TRBJ1-3	.	CASSPGGQGRSGNTIYF	TGTGCCAGCAGCCCAGGGGGACAGGGTCGATCGGGAAACACCATATATTTT
TRBV4-1	TRBD1	TRBJ1-5	.	CASGRQGLQPQHF	TGCGCCAGCGGGCGACAGGGACTGCAGCCCCAGCATTTT
TRBV4-1	TRBD2	TRBJ2-3	.	CASSQVLAGGVGTDTQYF	TGCGCCAGCAGCCAAGTCCTAGCGGGGGGGGTGGGCACAGATACGCAGTATTTT
TRBV12-3/TRBV12-4	.	TRBJ2-2	.	CASRRRGVGELFF	TGTGCCAGCAGGAGAAGGGGGGTCGGGGAGCTGTTTTTT
TRBV7-2	TRBD2	TRBJ2-3	.	CASTRLLAGTDTQYF	TGTGCCAGCACCAGACTTCTAGCGGGCACAGATACGCAGTATTTT
TRBV13	TRBD1	TRBJ1-1	.	CASSRDRGRAAEAFF	TGTGCCAGCAGCCGGGACAGGGGCCGGGCGGCTGAAGCTTTCTTT
TRBV11-2	.	TRBJ1-1	.	CASSPRREGTEAFF	TGTGCCAGCAGCCCGCGTAGGGAGGGGACTGAAGCTTTCTTT
TRBV18	TRBD1	TRBJ2-7	.	CASSPPSPGTANEQYF	TGTGCCAGCTCACCGCCTTCTCCCGGGACAGCCAACGAGCAGTACTTC
TRBV10-3	.	TRBJ1-1	.	CAISGGSGRRAEAFF	TGTGCCATCAGTGGGGGGTCAGGGAGACGCGCTGAAGCTTTCTTT
TRBV19	.	TRBJ1-5	.	CASNLRDLNQPQHF	TGTGCCAGTAACCTCCGGGATCTCAATCAGCCCCAGCATTTT
TRBV29-1	.	TRBJ2-2	medium-sized	CSARRGHTGELFF	TGCAGCGCTCGCAGGGGTCACACCGGGGAGCTGTTTTTT
TRBV12-3/TRBV12-4	.	TRBJ2-7	.	CASRADLEQYF	TGTGCCAGCAGAGCGGACCTCGAGCAGTACTTC
TRBV2	TRBD1	TRBJ1-2	.	CASNPTGGLGTGYTF	TGTGCCAGCAACCCGACAGGGGGCTTGGGAACTGGCTACACCTTC
TRBV2	.	TRBJ2-1	.	CASTSELGRYNEQFF	TGTGCCAGCACCAGCGAACTAGGAAGGTACAATGAGCAGTTCTTC
TRBV6-5	.	TRBJ1-6	once	CASSYQVEGFLHF	TGTGCCAGCAGTTACCAGGTTGAAGGTTTCCTCCACTTT
TRBV6-5	.	TRBJ1-2	.	CASRDNNYGYTF	TGTGCCAGCAGAGACAATAACTATGGCTACACCTTC
TRBV4-1	.	TRBJ2-2	.	CASSQDQDPGLSAGELFF	TGCGCCAGCAGCCAAGATCAGGACCCGGGACTTAGTGCCGGGGAGCTGTTTTTT
TRBV5-1	.	TRBJ2-1	few	CASSPRGISHNEQFF	TGCGCCAGCAGCCCCCGCGGTATTTCGCACAATGAGCAGTTCTTC
TRBV5-1	.	TRBJ1-2	.	CASSSGYYGYTF	TGCGCCAGCAGCTCCGGATACTATGGCTACACCTTC
TRBV2	TRBD1	TRBJ1-2	.	CATTGGAGYGYTF	TGTGCTACCACAGGGGGCGCTGGGTATGGCTACACCTTC
TRBV2	.	TRBJ1-4	.	CASSEELLANEKLFF	TGTGCCAGCAGCGAAGAGTTGTTGGCTAATGAAAAACTGTTTTTT
TRBV19	.	TRBJ1-5	once	CASSISPPTAYSNQPQHF	TGTGCCAGTAGTATCTCCCCCCCGACAGCTTATAGCAATCAGCCCCAGCATTTT
TRBV6-5	TRBD2	TRBJ2-2	few	CASRGLALRGELFF	TGTGCCAGCAGGGGACTAGCACTTAGGGGGGAGCTGTTTTTT
TRBV30	TRBD1	TRBJ1-2	once	CAWGQASLGYTF	TGTGCCTGGGGACAGGCCTCCCTTGGCTACACCTTC
TRBV6-5	.	TRBJ1-6	.	CASSWLEGRDSPLHF	TGTGCCAGCAGTTGGCTGGAGGGGCGGGATTCACCCCTCCACTTT
TRBV30	.	TRBJ2-4	.	CAWSVTFLRLAKNIQYF	TGTGCCTGGAGTGTAACGTTCCTAAGGCTAGCCAAAAACATTCAGTACTTC
TRBV9	.	TRBJ2-7	.	CASSVKDGDEQYF	TGTGCCAGCAGCGTAAAGGATGGGGACGAGCAGTACTTC
TRBV5-1	.	TRBJ1-1	.	CASSFKQGAGTEAFF	TGCGCCAGCAGCTTTAAACAGGGAGCCGGGACTGAAGCTTTCTTT
TRBV7-9	.	TRBJ2-5	.	CASMLTRDSQETQYF	TGTGCCAGCATGCTAACCCGGGACTCCCAAGAGACCCAGTACTTC
TRBV3-1/TRBV3-2	.	TRBJ2-5	.	CASSQAGGPTETQYF	TGTGCCAGCAGCCAAGCTGGGGGGCCGACAGAGACCCAGTACTTC
TRBV7-3	TRBD1	TRBJ2-1	.	CASSPGTGSKNEQFF	TGTGCCAGCAGTCCCGGGACAGGGTCGAAAAATGAGCAGTTCTTC
TRBV7-2	TRBD1	TRBJ1-1	.	CASSLWPGQIMNTEAFF	TGTGCCAGCAGCTTGTGGCCGGGACAGATAATGAACACTGAAGCTTTCTTT
TRBV19	.	TRBJ2-5	once	CASSLPGTGETQYF	TGTGCCAGTAGTCTACCCGGGACGGGGGAGACCCAGTACTTC
TRBV7-2	.	TRBJ2-7	.	CASSPPEIYEQYF	TGTGCCAGCAGCCCCCCGGAAATCTACGAGCAGTACTTC
TRBV7-2	TRBD2	TRBJ2-7	few	CASSPQALAGREQYF	TGTGCCAGCAGCCCCCAGGCGCTAGCGGGTCGGGAGCAGTACTTC
TRBV30	.	TRBJ1-5	.	CAWSGGQGYQPQHF	TGTGCCTGGAGTGGTGGGCAGGGTTATCAGCCCCAGCATTTT
TRBV12-3/TRBV12-4	.	TRBJ1-3	.	CASRGTGGNTIYF	TGTGCCAGCAGGGGAACCGGTGGAAACACCATATATTTT
TRBV19	.	TRBJ1-2	.	CASSIGQGANYGYTF	TGTGCCAGTAGTATTGGGCAGGGTGCAAACTATGGCTACACCTTC
TRBV6-5	.	TRBJ1-3	.	CASRLTGFGNTIYF	TGTGCCAGCAGGCTCACAGGGTTTGGAAACACCATATATTTT